Here is one T cell receptor (beta chain) with its context. Its antigen is unknown. The CDR3 runs 14 residues. The germline gives CDR1 SNHLY, CDR2 FYNNEI. Between the trimmed V and J ends, which lost 1 base and 7 bases, there was a span of 8 bases. Individual cDNA molecules received unique molecular identifiers during library preparation. TCRdb independently ran MiXCR on the 5' RACE reads; one entry per CDR3 protein. The data hold tens of thousands of distinct CDR3 sequences, with 8% to 9% observed a single time. This entry is derived from a study of early T cells in non-severe SARS-CoV-2 infection. Study context: Chains stayed unpaired after sequencing of bulk RNA from unsorted whole blood.

Findings of the study overall: Anti-spike CD8 responses were favored by VDJdb matching, which missed private and CD4 specificities.

This sequence was found in an adult who was a healthcare worker with PCR-confirmed SARS-CoV-2 infection or an uninfected control (not recorded which). Specimen: whole blood. The J gene is TRBJ1-6, the V gene TRBV2, with no clear D. The DNA of the CDR3 is TGTGCCAGCAGTGAAGGGCAGCCGAATTCACCCCTCCACTTT. Translating gives CASSEGQPNSPLHF.